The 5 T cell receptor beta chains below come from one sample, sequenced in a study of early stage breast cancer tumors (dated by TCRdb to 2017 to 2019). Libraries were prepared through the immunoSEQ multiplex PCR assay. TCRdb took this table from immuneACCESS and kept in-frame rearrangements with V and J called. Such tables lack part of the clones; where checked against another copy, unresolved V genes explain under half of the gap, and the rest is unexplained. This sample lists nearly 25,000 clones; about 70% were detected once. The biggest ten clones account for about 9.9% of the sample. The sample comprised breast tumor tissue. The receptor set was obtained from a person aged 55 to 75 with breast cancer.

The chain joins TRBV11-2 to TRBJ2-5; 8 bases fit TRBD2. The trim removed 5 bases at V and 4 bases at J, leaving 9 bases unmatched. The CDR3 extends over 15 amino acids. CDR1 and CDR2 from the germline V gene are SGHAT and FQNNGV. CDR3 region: CASSLSGSSRETQYF. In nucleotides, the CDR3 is TGTGCCAGCAGCCTGAGCGGGAGTTCCCGAGAGACCCAGTACTTC.

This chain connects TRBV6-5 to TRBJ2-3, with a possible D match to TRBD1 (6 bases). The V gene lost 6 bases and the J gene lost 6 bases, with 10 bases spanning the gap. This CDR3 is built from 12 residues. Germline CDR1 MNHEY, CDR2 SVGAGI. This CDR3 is CASRTGSDTQYF. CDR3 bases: TGTGCCAGCAGGACAGGATCCGATACGCAGTATTTT.

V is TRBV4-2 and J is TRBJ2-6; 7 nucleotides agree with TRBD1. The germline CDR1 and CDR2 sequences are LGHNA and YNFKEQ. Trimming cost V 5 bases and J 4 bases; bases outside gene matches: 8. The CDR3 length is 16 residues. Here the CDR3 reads CASSSQGLSGANVLTF. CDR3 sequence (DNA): TGTGCCAGCAGCTCACAGGGGCTGTCCGGGGCCAACGTCCTGACTTTC.

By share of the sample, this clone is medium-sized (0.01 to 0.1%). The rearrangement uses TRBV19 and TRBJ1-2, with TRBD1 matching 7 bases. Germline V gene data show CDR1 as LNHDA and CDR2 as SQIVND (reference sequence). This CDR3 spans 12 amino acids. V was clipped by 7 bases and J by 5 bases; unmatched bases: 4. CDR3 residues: CASTHRGYGYTF. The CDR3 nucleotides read TGTGCCAGTACTCACAGGGGATATGGCTACACCTTC. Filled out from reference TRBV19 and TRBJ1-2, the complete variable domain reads DGGITQSPKYLFRKEGQNVTLSCEQNLNHDAMYWYRQDPGQGLRLIYYSQIVNDFQKGDIAEGYSVSREKKESFPLTVTSAQKNPTAFYLCASTHRGYGYTFGSGTRLTVV.

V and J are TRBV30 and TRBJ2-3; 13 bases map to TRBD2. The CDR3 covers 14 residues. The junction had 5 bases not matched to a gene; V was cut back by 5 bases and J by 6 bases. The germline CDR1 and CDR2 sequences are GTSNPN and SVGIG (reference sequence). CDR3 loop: CAWAGLAGADTQYF. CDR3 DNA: TGTGCCTGGGCCGGACTAGCGGGAGCCGATACGCAGTATTTT.